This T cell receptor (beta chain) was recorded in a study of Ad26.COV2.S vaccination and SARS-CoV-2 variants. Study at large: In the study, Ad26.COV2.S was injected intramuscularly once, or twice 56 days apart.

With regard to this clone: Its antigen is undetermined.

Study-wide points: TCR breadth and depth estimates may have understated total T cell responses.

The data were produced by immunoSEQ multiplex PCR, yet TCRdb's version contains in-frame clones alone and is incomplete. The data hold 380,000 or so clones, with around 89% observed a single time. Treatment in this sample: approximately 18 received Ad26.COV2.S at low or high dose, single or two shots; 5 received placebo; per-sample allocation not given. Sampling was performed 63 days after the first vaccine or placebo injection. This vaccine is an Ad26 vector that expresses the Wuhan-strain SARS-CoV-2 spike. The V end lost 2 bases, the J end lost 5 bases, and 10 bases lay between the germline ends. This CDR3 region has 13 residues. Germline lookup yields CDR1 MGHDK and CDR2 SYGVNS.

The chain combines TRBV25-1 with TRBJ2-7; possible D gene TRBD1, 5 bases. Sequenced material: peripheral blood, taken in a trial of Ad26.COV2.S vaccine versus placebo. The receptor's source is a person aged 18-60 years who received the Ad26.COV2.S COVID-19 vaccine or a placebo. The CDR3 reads CASSEAGFNEQYF. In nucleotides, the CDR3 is TGTGCCAGCAGTGAAGCAGGGTTCAACGAGCAGTACTTC.